Listed here are 23 T cell receptor beta chains from one sample, sequenced in a study of shared clonotypes between healthy human individuals. Here immunoSEQ multiplex PCR was the method, and the copy in TCRdb shows in-frame clones only, minus some. The sample includes 2 million to 2.5 million clones, roughly 94% seen only once; the top ten take 0.13%. Sequencing was carried out using naive CD4+ T cells sorted from blood. As to subset: CD45RA+ positively selected. The receptors stem from a man between 18 and 29 years old in good health.

The chain recombines TRBV30 with TRBJ2-1; D gene uncertain. CDR1 GTSNPN and CDR2 SVGIG come from the germline V gene (reference sequence). The CDR3 is 15 residues long. V lost 5 bases and J 3 bases, leaving 17 bases between the germline ends. CDR3 DNA: TGTGCCTGGGTACCCATGGGCGGATACTACAATGAGCAGTTCTTC. This translates into CAWVPMGGYYNEQFF.

The chain joins TRBV5-4 to TRBJ1-2; D is unresolved. CDR1 is SGHNT and CDR2 is YYREEE in the germline V gene (reference sequence). V was cut by 0 bases and J by 8 bases, with 20 bases left in between. This CDR3 contains 16 residues. The CDR3 spells CASSLDFRGSTEGYTF. The CDR3 DNA reads TGTGCCAGCAGCTTGGATTTTCGGGGTTCAACGGAAGGCTACACCTTC.

The chain employs TRBV30 and TRBJ2-3; D not resolved. The germline V gene has CDR1 GTSNPN and CDR2 SVGIG (reference sequence). The CDR3 loop spans 15 amino acids. V was clipped by 0 bases and J by 0 bases, with 10 bases between them. DNA of the CDR3: TGTGCCTGGAGTGTATGGTTCACTAGCACAGATACGCAGTATTTT. Its translation: CAWSVWFTSTDTQYF.

This rearrangement joins TRBV6-1 to TRBJ1-2, with D uncertain. This CDR3 has 14 amino acids. Germline CDR1 and CDR2: MNHNS and SASEGT. Trimming removed 2 bases at V and 4 bases at J, with 11 bases between. The chain's CDR3 is CASSEQWSTYGYTF. Written as DNA, the CDR3 is TGTGCCAGCAGTGAACAATGGAGCACCTATGGCTACACCTTC.

The rearrangement links TRBV6-1 to TRBJ1-2; tentatively, D is TRBD1 (6 bases). The CDR3 runs to 14 residues. Trimming took 7 bases from V and 5 from J, leaving 17 bases between them. Per the germline V gene, CDR1 is MNHNS and CDR2 is SASEGT. In DNA form, the CDR3 reads TGTGCCAGCACCCGTGTCCAGGGGCTTTATGGCTACACCTTC. It specifies CASTRVQGLYGYTF.

The chain has TRBV19 and TRBJ2-1; possible D gene TRBD2, 6 bases. Germline loops: CDR1 LNHDA, CDR2 SQIVND (reference sequence). The CDR3 is made up of 13 amino acids. V gave up 11 bases and J gave up 6 bases, with 17 bases separating them. CDR3 sequence reads: CASGGANFNEQFF. CDR3 nucleotides: TGTGCCTCGGGCGGGGCGAACTTCAATGAGCAGTTCTTC.

V usage is TRBV10-3 and J usage is TRBJ2-7; D unclear. CDR1 ENHRY and CDR2 SYGVKD come from the germline V gene. The CDR3 runs 13 residues. V gave up 6 bases and J gave up 0 bases, with 9 bases separating them. The CDR3 region is CAIRKPGSYEQYF. DNA for the CDR3: TGTGCCATCAGAAAACCCGGCTCCTACGAGCAGTACTTC.

This sequence joins TRBV10-1 and TRBJ2-7; D is possibly TRBD1 (6 bases). CDR1 is WNHNN and CDR2 is SYGVQD in the germline V gene (reference sequence). Trimming took off 4 bases at V and 7 bases at J, with 8 bases between the two ends. This CDR3 comprises 11 residues. The CDR3: CASSAQGEQYF. As DNA, the CDR3 is TGCGCCAGCAGTGCACAGGGTGAGCAGTACTTC.

The chain has TRBV28 and TRBJ2-1; 10 nucleotides align to TRBD1. The CDR3 loop spans 15 amino acids. In germline, CDR1 is MDHEN, CDR2 SYDVKM. Losses at the gene ends were 8 bases for V and 8 bases for J; bases not matched to a gene: 12. The CDR3: CASRPPGQGHDEQFF. The CDR3 nucleotides are TGTGCCAGCCGCCCGCCGGGACAGGGGCACGATGAGCAGTTCTTC.

The rearrangement joins TRBV6-5 to TRBJ2-6; TRBD1 is a possible D gene (5 bases). Germline-derived CDR1 and CDR2 are MNHEY and SVGAGI. Trimming took off 6 bases at V and 2 bases at J, with 11 bases between the two ends. This CDR3 comprises 15 residues. Here the CDR3 reads CASRLQGTGANVLTF. The CDR3 DNA reads TGTGCCAGCAGACTCCAGGGAACTGGGGCCAACGTCCTGACTTTC.

V usage is TRBV15 and J usage is TRBJ2-3, with TRBD2 identical over 7 bases. The CDR3 covers 15 residues. The germline gives CDR1 LNHNV, CDR2 YYDKDF (reference sequence). With V trimmed by 2 bases and J by 2 bases, 4 bases remained unmatched. CDR3 nucleotide sequence: TGTGCCACCAGCAGATCCCGGGGGGACACAGATACGCAGTATTTT. Its protein product is CATSRSRGDTDTQYF.

Concerning this clone: Other nucleotide sequences from this sample produce the same CDR3. The chain has TRBV5-1 and TRBJ1-1; maybe TRBD1 (5 bases). Germline assignment: CDR1 SGHRS and CDR2 YFSETQ. The CDR3 sequence is 13 residues long. V dropped 2 bases and J dropped 1 base, with 6 bases sitting between them. CDR3 in amino acids: CASSFQGNTEAFF. The CDR3 region has the DNA TGCGCCAGCAGCTTCCAGGGGAACACTGAAGCTTTCTTT.

The V and J genes are TRBV19 and TRBJ1-6; TRBD1 might be the D (6 bases). This CDR3 has 15 residues. Germline V lookup: CDR1 LNHDA, CDR2 SQIVND (reference sequence). Trimming left V 3 bases short and J 9 bases short, with 15 bases between. CDR3 loop: CASSIGLGGGSPLHF. The CDR3 coding sequence is TGTGCCAGTAGTATCGGTTTGGGGGGCGGTTCACCCCTCCACTTT.

The CDR3 reads CASSLSSKPTPETQYF. CDR3 DNA sequence: TGTGCCAGCAGTTTATCTAGTAAGCCAACGCCGGAGACCCAGTACTTC. The chain has TRBV27 and TRBJ2-5; D call uncertain. The CDR3 totals 16 residues. Trimming took 0 bases from V and 5 from J, leaving 16 bases between them. Per germline, CDR1 MNHEY and CDR2 SMNVEV (reference sequence).

As to this clone: Other nucleotide sequences in the sample specify the same CDR3. The CDR3 DNA reads as TGCGCCAGCAGCTTGGGGGACAGGGCCAATGAGCAGTTCTTC. Translating gives CASSLGDRANEQFF. This sequence joins TRBV5-1 and TRBJ2-1; 9 nucleotides match TRBD1. There are 14 residues in the CDR3. CDR1 is SGHRS, CDR2 YFSETQ, per germline. V gave up 0 bases and J gave up 6 bases; unmatched junction bases: 1.

The CDR3 DNA is TGCGCCAGCAGCAAAGCCGGACAGGGGGCCTACAATGAGCAGTTCTTC. This gives the protein CASSKAGQGAYNEQFF. This chain links TRBV5-1 with TRBJ2-1, with 10 bases matching TRBD1. The CDR3 runs 16 residues. Germline V lookup: CDR1 SGHRS, CDR2 YFSETQ. V shed 4 bases and J 2 bases; nucleotides not matched to a gene: 6.

Comment on this clone: The junction does not match germline at one end; this may be a read error. This chain connects TRBV7-7 to TRBJ1-5; maybe TRBD1 (6 bases). From germline, CDR1 is SSHAT and CDR2 FNYEAQ (reference sequence). The CDR3 covers 13 residues. The CDR3 sequence is CASSQTSGAPQHF. CDR3 DNA sequence: TGTGCTAGCAGCCAAACCTCGGGGGCCCCCCAGCATTTT.

The rearrangement uses TRBV5-4 and TRBJ1-2; TRBD1 aligns across 7 bases. Trimming cost V 0 bases and J 5 bases; bases outside gene matches: 4. Germline V gene data show CDR1 as SGHNT and CDR2 as YYREEE (reference sequence). CDR3 size: 14 residues. The CDR3 is CASSLGQGLYGYTF. CDR3 nucleotide sequence: TGTGCCAGCAGCTTGGGACAGGGCCTTTATGGCTACACCTTC.

This clone was seen a handful of times. Other DNA sequences from this sample encode an identical CDR3 as well. This rearrangement joins TRBV15 to TRBJ2-5; D gene ambiguous. Germline loops: CDR1 LNHNV, CDR2 YYDKDF (reference sequence). Between the trimmed V and J ends, which lost 1 base and 0 bases, there was a span of 3 bases. The CDR3 extends over 13 amino acids. The DNA of the CDR3 is TGTGCCACCAGCAGAGGTTACCAAGAGACCCAGTACTTC. This gives the protein CATSRGYQETQYF.

V is TRBV18 and J is TRBJ1-1, with 7 bases fitting TRBD1. The length of the CDR3 is 13 residues. Germline trimming cut 8 bases from V and 5 bases from J; bases unmatched to any gene: 8. The germline V gene encodes CDR1 KGHSH and CDR2 LQKENI. CDR3 coding DNA: TGTGCCAGCCTTACAGGGGAAAGGACTGAAGCTTTCTTT. Translated, it gives CASLTGERTEAFF.

This clone was seen only a few times. The chain couples TRBV28 to TRBJ2-3, with a weak D call TRBD1 (6 bases). V was trimmed by 7 bases and J by 6 bases, leaving 14 bases between them. The CDR3 covers 13 residues. CDR1 and CDR2 (germline): MDHEN, SYDVKM. The DNA for the CDR3 is TGTGCCAGCACCCGCCCAGGGGAGGATACGCAGTATTTT. Protein sequence: CASTRPGEDTQYF.

This clone was counted once. The gene calls are TRBV6-5 and TRBJ2-3; a possible D gene is TRBD2 (7 bases). V dropped 7 bases and J dropped 5 bases, with 10 bases sitting between them. Germline lookup yields CDR1 MNHEY and CDR2 SVGAGI. This CDR3 spans 12 amino acids. Here the CDR3 reads CASKGGQDTQYF. CDR3 sequence (DNA): TGTGCCAGCAAGGGGGGGCAAGATACGCAGTATTTT.

The J gene is TRBJ2-7, the V gene TRBV10-1, with a tentative D call TRBD2 (6 bases). Germline assignment: CDR1 WNHNN and CDR2 SYGVQD (reference sequence). The CDR3 covers 13 residues. V lost 3 bases to trimming and J lost 1 base, with 7 bases between them. The CDR3 bases are TGCGCCAGCAGTGATGGGGGGTCCTACGAGCAGTACTTC. Translating it yields CASSDGGSYEQYF.